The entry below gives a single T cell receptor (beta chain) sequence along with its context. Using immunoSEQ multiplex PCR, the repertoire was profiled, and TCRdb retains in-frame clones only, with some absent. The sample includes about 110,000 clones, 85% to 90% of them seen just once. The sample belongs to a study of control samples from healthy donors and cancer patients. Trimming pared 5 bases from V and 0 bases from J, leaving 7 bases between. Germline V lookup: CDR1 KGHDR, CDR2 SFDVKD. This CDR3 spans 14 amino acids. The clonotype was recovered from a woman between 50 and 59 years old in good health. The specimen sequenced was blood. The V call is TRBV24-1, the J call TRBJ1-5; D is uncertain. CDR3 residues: CATSAGFSNQPQHF. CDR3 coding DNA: TGTGCCACCAGTGCCGGGTTTAGCAATCAGCCCCAGCATTTT.